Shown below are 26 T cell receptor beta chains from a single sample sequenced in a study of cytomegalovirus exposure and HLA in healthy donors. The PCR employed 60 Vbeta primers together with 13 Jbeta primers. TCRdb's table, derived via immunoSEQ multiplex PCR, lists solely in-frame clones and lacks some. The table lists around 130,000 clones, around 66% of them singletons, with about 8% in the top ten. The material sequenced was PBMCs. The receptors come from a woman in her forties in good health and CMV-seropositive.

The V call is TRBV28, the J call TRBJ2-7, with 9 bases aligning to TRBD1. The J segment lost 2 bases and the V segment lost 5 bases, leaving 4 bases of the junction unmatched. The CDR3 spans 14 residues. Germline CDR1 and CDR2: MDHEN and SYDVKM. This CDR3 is CASSRYRGPYEQYF. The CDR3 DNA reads TGTGCCAGCAGTAGGTACAGGGGGCCCTACGAGCAGTACTTC.

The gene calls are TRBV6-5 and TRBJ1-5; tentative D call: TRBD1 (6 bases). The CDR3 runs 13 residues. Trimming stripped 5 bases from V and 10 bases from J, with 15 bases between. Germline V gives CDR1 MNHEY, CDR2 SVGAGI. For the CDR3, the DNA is TGTGCCAGCAGTCCAAGGACAGTTCCCCCCCAGCATTTT. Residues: CASSPRTVPPQHF.

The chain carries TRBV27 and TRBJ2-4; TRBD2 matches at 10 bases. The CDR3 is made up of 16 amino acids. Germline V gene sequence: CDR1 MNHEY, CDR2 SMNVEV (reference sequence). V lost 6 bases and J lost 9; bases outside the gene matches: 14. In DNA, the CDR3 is TGTGCCAGCAGGGGGACAGCGGGAGGGCCTGGGAGCATTCAGTACTTC. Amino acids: CASRGTAGGPGSIQYF.

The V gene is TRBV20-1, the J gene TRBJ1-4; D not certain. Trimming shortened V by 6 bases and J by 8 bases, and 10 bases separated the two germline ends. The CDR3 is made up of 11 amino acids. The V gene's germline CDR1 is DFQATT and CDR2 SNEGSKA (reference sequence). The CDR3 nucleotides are TGCAGTGCCGCCTGGAGAGAAAAACTGTTTTTT. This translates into CSAAWREKLFF.

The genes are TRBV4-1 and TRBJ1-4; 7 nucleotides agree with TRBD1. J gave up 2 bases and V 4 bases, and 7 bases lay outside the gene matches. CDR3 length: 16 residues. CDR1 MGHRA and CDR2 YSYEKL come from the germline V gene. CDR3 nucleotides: TGCGCCAGCAGCCGAGGCACAGGGGTCACTAATGAAAAACTGTTTTTT. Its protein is CASSRGTGVTNEKLFF.

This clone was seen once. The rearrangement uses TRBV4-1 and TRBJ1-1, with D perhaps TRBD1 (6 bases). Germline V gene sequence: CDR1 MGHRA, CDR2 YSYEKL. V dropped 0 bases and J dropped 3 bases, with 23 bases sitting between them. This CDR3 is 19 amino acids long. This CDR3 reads CASSQDQGLTERVDTEAFF. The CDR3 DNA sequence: TGCGCCAGCAGCCAAGATCAGGGGCTGACAGAAAGGGTGGACACTGAAGCTTTCTTT.

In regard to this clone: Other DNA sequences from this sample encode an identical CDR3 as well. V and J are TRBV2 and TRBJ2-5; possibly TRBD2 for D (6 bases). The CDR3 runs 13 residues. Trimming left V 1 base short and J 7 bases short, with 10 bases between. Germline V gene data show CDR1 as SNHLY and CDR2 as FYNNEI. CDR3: CASSEGAEGTQYF. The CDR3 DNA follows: TGTGCCAGCAGTGAAGGGGCGGAGGGGACCCAGTACTTC.

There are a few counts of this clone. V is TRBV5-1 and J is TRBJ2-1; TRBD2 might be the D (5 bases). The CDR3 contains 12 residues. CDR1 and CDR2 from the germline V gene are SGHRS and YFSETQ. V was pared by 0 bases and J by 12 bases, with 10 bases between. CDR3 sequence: CASSLEAGRQFF. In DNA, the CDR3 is TGCGCCAGCAGCTTGGAGGCGGGCCGGCAGTTCTTC. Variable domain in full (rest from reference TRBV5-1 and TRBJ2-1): KAGVTQTPRYLIKTRGQQVTLSCSPISGHRSVSWYQQTPGQGLQFLFEYFSETQRNKGNFPGRFSGRQFSNSRSEMNVSTLELGDSALYLCASSLEAGRQFFGPGTRLTVL.

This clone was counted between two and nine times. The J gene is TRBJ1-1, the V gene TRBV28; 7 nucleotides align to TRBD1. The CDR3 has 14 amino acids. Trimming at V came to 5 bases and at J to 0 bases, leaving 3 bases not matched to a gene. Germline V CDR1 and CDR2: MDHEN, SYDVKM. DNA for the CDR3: TGTGCCAGCAGTCTGACAGGGTTGAACACTGAAGCTTTCTTT. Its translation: CASSLTGLNTEAFF.

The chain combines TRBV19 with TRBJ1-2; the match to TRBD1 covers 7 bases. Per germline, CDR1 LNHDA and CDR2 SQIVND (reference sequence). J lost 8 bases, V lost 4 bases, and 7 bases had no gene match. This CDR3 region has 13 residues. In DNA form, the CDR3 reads TGTGCCAGTAGTAGGTCGGACAGGCGAGGCTACACCTTC. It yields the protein CASSRSDRRGYTF.

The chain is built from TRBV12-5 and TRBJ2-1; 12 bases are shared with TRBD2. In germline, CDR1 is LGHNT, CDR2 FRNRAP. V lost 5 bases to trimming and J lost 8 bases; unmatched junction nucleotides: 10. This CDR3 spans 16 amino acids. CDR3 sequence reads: CASGPQTSGGLYEQFF. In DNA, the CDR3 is TGTGCTAGTGGTCCGCAGACTAGCGGGGGTTTGTATGAGCAGTTCTTC.

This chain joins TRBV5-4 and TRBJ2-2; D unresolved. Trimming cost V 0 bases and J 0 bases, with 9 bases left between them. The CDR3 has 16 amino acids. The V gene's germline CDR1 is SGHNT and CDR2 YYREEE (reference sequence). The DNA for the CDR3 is TGTGCCAGCAGCTTGGCGCAGTTTTCGAACACCGGGGAGCTGTTTTTT. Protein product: CASSLAQFSNTGELFF.

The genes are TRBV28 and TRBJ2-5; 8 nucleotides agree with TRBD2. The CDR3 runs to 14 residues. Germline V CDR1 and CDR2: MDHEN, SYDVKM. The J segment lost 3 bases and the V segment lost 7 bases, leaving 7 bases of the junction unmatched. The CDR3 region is CASTPGTREETQYF. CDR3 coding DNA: TGTGCCAGCACCCCCGGGACTAGAGAAGAGACCCAGTACTTC.

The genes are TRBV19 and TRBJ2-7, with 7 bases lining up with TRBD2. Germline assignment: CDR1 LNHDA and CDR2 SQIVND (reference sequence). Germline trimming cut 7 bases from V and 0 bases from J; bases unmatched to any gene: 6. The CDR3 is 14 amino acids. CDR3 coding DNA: TGTGCCAGTAAACGAGCGGGGCCCTCCTACGAGCAGTACTTC. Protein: CASKRAGPSYEQYF.

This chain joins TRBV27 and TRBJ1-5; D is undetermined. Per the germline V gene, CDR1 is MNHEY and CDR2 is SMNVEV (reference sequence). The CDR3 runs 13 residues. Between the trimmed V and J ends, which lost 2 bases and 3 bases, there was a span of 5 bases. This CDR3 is CASSLINNQPQHF. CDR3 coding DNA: TGTGCCAGCAGTTTAATTAACAATCAGCCCCAGCATTTT.

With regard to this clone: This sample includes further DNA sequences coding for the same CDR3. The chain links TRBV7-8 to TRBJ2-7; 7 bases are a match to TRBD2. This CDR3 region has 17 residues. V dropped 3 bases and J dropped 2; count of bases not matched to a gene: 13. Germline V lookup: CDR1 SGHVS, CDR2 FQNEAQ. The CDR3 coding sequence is TGTGCCAGCAGCTTTTCCGGAGGTAGCGGGCTACCCTACGAGCAGTACTTC. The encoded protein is CASSFSGGSGLPYEQYF. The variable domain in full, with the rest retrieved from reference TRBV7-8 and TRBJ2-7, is GAGVSQSPRYKVAKRGQDVALRCDPISGHVSLFWYQQALGQGPEFLTYFQNEAQLDKSGLPSDRFFAERPEGSVSTLKIQRTQQEDSAVYLCASSFSGGSGLPYEQYFGPGTRLTVT.

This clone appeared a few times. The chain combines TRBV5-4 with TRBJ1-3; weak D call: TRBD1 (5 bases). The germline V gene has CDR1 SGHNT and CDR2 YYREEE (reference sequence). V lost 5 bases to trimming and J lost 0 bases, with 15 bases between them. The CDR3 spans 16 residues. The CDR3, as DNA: TGTGCCAGCAGGGGAGGGGCGACAGACTCTGGAAACACCATATATTTT. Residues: CASRGGATDSGNTIYF.

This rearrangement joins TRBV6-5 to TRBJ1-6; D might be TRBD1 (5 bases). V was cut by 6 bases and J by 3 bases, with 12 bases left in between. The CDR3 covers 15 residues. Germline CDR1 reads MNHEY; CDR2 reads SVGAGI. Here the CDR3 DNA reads TGTGCCAGCAGCCCCCGGGGGGACTATAATTCACCCCTCCACTTT. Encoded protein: CASSPRGDYNSPLHF.

CDR3 loop: CASSLQGSNTEAFF. CDR3 sequence (DNA): TGCGCCAGCAGCTTACAGGGATCGAACACTGAAGCTTTCTTT. The V gene is TRBV5-1, the J gene TRBJ1-1; tentative D call: TRBD1 (6 bases). Trimming stripped 2 bases from V and 1 base from J, with 9 bases between. Germline V gene sequence: CDR1 SGHRS, CDR2 YFSETQ. The CDR3 loop spans 14 amino acids. The variable domain in full, with the rest retrieved from reference TRBV5-1 and TRBJ1-1, is KAGVTQTPRYLIKTRGQQVTLSCSPISGHRSVSWYQQTPGQGLQFLFEYFSETQRNKGNFPGRFSGRQFSNSRSEMNVSTLELGDSALYLCASSLQGSNTEAFFGQGTRLTVV.

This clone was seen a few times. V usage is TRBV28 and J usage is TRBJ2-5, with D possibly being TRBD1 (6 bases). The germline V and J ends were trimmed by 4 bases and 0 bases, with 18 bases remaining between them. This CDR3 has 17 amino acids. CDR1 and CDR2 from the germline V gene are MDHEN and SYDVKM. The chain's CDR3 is CASSSTWDTRYQETQYF. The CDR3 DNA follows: TGTGCCAGCAGTTCGACCTGGGACACCAGATACCAAGAGACCCAGTACTTC.

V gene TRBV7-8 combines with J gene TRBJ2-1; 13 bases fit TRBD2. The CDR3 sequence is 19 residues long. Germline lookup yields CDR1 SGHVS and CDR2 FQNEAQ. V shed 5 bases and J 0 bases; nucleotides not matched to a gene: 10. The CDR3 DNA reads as TGTGCCAGCAGCCGGACTAGCGGGAGAACGGACGGCTCCTACAATGAGCAGTTCTTC. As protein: CASSRTSGRTDGSYNEQFF.

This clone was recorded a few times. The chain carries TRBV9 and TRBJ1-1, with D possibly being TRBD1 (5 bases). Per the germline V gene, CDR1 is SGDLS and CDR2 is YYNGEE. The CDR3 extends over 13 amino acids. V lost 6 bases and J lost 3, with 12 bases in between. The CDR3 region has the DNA TGTGCCAGCAACCTCCCGGGGGACACTGAAGCTTTCTTT. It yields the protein CASNLPGDTEAFF. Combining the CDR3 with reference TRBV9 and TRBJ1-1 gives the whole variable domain DSGVTQTPKHLITATGQRVTLRCSPRSGDLSVYWYQQSLDQGLQFLIQYYNGEERAKGNILERFSAQQFPDLHSELNLSSLELGDSALYFCASNLPGDTEAFFGQGTRLTVV.

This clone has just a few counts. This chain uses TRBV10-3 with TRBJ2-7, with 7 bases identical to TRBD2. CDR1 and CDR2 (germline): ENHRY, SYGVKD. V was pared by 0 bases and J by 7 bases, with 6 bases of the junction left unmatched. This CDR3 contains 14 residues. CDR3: CAISESGDGGEQYF. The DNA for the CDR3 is TGTGCCATCAGTGAGTCGGGGGACGGGGGGGAGCAGTACTTC.

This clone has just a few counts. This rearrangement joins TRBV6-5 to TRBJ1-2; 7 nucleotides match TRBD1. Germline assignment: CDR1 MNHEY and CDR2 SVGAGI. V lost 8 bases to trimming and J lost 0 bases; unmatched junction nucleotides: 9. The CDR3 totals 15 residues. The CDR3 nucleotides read TGTGCCAGCCTTAGTAGTCAGGGGGCTAACTATGGCTACACCTTC. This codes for CASLSSQGANYGYTF.

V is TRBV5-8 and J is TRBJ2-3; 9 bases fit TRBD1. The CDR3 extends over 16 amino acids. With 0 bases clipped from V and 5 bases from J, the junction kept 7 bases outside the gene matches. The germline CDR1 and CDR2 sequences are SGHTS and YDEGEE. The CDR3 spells CASSLAQGARLDTQYF. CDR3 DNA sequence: TGTGCCAGCAGCTTGGCACAGGGGGCCAGATTAGATACGCAGTATTTT.

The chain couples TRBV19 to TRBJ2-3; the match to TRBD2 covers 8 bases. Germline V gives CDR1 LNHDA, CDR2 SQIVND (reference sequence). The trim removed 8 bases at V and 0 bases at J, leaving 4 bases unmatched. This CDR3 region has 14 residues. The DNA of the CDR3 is TGTGCCAGTGGGACTAGTACTAGCACAGATACGCAGTATTTT. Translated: CASGTSTSTDTQYF.